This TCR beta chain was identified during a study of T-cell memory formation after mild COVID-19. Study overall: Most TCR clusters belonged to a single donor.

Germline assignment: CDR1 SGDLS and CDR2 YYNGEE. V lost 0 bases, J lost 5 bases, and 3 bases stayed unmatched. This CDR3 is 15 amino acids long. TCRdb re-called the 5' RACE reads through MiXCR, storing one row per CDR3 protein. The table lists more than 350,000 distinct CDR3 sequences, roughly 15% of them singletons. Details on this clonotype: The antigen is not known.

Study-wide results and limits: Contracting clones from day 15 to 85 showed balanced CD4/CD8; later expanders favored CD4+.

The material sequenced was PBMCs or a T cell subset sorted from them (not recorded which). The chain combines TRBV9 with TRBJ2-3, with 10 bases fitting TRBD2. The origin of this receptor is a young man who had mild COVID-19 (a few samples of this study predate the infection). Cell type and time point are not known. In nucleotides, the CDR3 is TGTGCCAGCAGCGTAGGGCTAGCGGGGGAAGATACGCAGTATTTT. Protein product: CASSVGLAGEDTQYF.